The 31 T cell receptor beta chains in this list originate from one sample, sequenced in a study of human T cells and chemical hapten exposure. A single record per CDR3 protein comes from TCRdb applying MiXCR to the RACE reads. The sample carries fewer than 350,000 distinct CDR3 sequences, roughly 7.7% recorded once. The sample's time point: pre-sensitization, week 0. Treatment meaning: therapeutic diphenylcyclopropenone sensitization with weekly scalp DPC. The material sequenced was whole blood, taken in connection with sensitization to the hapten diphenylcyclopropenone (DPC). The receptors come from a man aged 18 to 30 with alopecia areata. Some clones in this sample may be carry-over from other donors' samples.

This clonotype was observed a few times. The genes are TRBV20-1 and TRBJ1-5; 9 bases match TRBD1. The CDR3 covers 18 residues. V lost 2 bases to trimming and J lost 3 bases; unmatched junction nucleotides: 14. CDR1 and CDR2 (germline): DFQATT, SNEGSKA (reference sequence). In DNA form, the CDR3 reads TGCAGTGCTAGACGTGGGACAGGGAACCATCGCAACAATCAGCCCCAGCATTTT. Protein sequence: CSARRGTGNHRNNQPQHF.

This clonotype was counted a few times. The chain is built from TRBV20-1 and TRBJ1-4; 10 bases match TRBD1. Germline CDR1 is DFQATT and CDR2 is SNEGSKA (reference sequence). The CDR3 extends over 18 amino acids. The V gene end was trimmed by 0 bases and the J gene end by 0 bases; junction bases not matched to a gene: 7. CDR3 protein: CSARDEGQGPATNEKLFF. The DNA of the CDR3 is TGCAGTGCTAGAGATGAGGGACAGGGGCCAGCAACTAATGAAAAACTGTTTTTT.

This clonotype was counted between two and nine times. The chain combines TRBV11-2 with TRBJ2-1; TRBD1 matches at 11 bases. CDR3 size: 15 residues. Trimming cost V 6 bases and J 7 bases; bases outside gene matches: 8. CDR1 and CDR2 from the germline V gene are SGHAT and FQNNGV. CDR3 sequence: CASRRTGGAENEQFF. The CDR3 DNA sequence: TGTGCCAGCAGACGGACAGGGGGCGCGGAAAATGAGCAGTTCTTC.

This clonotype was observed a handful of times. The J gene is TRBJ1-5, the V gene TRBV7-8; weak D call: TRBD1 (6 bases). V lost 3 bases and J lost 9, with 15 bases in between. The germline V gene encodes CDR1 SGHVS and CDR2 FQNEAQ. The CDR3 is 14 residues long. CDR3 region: CASSFKTQGTPQHF. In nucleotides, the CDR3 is TGTGCCAGCAGCTTCAAAACACAGGGTACGCCCCAGCATTTT.

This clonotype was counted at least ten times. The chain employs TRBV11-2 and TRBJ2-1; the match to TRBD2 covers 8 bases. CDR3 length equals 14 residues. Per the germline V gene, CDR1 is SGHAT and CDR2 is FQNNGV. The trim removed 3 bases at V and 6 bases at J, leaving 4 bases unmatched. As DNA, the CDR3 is TGTGCCAGCAGCTTCACCGGGGGGGTCAATGAGCAGTTCTTC. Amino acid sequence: CASSFTGGVNEQFF.

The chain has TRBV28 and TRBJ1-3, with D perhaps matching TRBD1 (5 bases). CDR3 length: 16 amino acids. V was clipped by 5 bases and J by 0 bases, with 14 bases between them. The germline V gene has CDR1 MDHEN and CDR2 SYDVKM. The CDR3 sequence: CASSQIQASSGNTIYF. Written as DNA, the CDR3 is TGTGCCAGCAGTCAGATACAGGCGAGCTCTGGAAACACCATATATTTT. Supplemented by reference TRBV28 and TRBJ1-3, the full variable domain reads DVKVTQSSRYLVKRTGEKVFLECVQDMDHENMFWYRQDPGLGLRLIYFSYDVKMKEKGDIPEGYSVSREKKERFSLILESASTNQTSMYLCASSQIQASSGNTIYFGEGSWLTVV.

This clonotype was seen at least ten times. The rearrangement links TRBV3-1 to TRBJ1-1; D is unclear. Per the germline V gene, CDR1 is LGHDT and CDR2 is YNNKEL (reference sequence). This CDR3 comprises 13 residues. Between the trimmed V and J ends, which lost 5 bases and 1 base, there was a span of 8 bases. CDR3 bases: TGTGCCAGCAGCTTTGGGGAGAACACTGAAGCTTTCTTT. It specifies CASSFGENTEAFF.

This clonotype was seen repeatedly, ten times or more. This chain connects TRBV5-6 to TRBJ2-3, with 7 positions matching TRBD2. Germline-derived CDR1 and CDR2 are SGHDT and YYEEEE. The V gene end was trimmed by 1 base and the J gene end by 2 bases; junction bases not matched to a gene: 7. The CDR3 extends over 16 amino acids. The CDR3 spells CASSLWLAVITDTQYF. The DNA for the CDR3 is TGTGCCAGCAGCTTGTGGCTAGCGGTAATCACAGATACGCAGTATTTT.

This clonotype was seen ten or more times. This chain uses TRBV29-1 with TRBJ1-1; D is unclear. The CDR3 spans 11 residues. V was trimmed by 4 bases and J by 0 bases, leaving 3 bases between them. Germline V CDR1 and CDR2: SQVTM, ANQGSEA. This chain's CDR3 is CSVGLNTEAFF. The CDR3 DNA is TGCAGCGTTGGGTTGAACACTGAAGCTTTCTTT. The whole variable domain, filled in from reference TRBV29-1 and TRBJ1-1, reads SAVISQKPSRDICQRGTSLTIQCQVDSQVTMMFWYRQQPGQSLTLIATANQGSEATYESGFVIDKFPISRPNLTFSTLTVSNMSPEDSSIYLCSVGLNTEAFFGQGTRLTVV.

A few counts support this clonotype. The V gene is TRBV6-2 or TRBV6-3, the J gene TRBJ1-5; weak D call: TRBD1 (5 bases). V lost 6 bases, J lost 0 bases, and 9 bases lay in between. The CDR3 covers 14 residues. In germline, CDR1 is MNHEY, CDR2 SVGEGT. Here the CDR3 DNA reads TGTGCCAGCAGAAGGACAAATAGCAATCAGCCCCAGCATTTT. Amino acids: CASRRTNSNQPQHF.

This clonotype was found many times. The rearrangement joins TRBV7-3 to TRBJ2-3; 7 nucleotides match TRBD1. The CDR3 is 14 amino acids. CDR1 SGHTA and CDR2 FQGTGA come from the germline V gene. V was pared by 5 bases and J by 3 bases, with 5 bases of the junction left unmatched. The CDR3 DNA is TGTGCCAGCAGCCCGGGACAGAAGACAGATACGCAGTATTTT. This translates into CASSPGQKTDTQYF.

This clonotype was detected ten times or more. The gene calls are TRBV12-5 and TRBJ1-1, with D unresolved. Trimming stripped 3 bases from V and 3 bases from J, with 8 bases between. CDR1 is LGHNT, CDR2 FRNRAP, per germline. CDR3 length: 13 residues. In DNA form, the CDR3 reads TGTGCTAGTGGTTTTAATAGGGACACTGAAGCTTTCTTT. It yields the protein CASGFNRDTEAFF.

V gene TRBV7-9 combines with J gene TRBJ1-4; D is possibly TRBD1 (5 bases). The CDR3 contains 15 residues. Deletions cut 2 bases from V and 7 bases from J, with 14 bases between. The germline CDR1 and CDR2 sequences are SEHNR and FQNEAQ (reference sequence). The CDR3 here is CASSLSGTPFEKLFF. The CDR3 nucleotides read TGTGCCAGCAGCTTATCCGGGACCCCGTTTGAAAAACTGTTTTTT.

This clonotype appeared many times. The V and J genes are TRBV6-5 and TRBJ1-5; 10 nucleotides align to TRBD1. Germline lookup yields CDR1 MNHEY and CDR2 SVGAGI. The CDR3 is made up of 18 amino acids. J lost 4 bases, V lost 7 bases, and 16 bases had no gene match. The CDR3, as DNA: TGTGCCAGCAACCCTGCGGGGGACAGGGGTTTGTATAATCAGCCCCAGCATTTT. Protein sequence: CASNPAGDRGLYNQPQHF.

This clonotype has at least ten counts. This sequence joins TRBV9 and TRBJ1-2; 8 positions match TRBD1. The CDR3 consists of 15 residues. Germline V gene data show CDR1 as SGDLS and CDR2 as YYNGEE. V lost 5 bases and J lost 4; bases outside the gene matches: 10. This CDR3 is CASSLPDRDGYGYTF. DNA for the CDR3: TGTGCCAGCAGTTTACCGGACAGGGACGGCTATGGCTACACCTTC.

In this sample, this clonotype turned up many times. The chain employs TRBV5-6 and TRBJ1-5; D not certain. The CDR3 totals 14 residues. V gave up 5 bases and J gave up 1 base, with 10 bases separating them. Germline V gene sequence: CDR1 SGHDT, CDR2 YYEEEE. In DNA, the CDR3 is TGTGCCAGCAGTTTTTTGGGCAGCAATCAGCCCCAGCATTTT. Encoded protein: CASSFLGSNQPQHF.

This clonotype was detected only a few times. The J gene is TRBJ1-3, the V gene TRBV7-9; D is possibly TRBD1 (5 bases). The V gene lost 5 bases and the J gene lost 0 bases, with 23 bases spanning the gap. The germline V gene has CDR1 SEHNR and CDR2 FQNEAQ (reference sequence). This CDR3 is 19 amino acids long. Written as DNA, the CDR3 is TGTGCCAGCAGCCACCCCCAGGGCCTATCTTCGATCTCTGGAAACACCATATATTTT. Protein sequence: CASSHPQGLSSISGNTIYF.

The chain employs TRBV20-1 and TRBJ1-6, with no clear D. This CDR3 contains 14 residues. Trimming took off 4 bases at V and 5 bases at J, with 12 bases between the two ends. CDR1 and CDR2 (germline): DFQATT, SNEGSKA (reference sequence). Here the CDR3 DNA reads TGCAGTGCTACAAGGGAGTTAAATAATTCACCCCTCCACTTT. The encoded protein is CSATRELNNSPLHF.

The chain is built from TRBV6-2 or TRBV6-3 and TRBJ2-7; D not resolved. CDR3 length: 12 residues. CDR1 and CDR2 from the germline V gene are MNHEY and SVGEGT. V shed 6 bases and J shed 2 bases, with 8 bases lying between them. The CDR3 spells CASRDGPYEQYF. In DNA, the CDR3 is TGTGCCAGCAGAGACGGGCCCTACGAGCAGTACTTC.

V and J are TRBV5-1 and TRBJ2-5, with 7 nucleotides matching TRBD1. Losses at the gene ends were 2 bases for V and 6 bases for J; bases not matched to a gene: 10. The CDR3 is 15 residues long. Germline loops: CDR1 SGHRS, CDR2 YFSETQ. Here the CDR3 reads CASSFTGAQVKTQYF. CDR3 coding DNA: TGCGCCAGCAGCTTCACAGGGGCTCAAGTAAAGACCCAGTACTTC.

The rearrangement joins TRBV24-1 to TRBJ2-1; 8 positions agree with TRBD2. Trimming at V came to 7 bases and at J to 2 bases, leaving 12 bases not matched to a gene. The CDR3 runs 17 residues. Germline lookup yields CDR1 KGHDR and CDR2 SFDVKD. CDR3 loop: CATSHGGGRRPYNEQFF. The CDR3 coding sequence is TGTGCCACCAGCCACGGGGGGGGGCGACGACCCTACAATGAGCAGTTCTTC.

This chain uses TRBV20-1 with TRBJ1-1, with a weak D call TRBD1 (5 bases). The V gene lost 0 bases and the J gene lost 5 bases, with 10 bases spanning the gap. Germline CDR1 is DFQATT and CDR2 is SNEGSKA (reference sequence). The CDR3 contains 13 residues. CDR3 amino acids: CSARDQAGTEAFF. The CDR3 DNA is TGCAGTGCTAGAGATCAGGCAGGGACTGAAGCTTTCTTT.

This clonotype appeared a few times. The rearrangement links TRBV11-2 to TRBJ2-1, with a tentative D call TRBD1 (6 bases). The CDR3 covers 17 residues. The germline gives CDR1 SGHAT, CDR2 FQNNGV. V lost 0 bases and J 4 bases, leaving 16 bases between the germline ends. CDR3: CASSLEAGAPKYNEQFF. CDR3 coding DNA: TGTGCCAGCAGCTTAGAGGCAGGGGCTCCGAAGTACAATGAGCAGTTCTTC.

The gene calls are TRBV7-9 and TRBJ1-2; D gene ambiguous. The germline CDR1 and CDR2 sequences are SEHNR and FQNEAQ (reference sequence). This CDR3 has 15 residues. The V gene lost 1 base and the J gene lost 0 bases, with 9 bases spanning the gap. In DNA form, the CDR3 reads TGTGCCAGCAGCTTAGTAGGAAAAGCTAACTATGGCTACACCTTC. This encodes CASSLVGKANYGYTF.

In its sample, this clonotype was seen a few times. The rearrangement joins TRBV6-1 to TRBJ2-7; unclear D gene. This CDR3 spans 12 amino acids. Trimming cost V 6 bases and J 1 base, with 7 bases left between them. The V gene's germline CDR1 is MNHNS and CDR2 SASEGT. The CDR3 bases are TGTGCCAGCAGGAGAAATTCCTACGAGCAGTACTTC. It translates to CASRRNSYEQYF.

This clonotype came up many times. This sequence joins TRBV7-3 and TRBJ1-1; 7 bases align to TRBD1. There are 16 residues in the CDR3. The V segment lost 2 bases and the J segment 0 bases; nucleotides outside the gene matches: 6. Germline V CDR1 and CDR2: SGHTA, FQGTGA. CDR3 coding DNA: TGTGCCAGCAGCTTATTAGCGACAGGGATGAACACTGAAGCTTTCTTT. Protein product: CASSLLATGMNTEAFF.

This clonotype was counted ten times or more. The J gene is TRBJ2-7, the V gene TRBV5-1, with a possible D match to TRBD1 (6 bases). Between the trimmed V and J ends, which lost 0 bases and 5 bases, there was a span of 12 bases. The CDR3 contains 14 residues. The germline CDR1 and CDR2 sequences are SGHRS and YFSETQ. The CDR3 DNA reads TGCGCCAGCAGCTTGGCGGCTTACAGGGACGAGCAGTACTTC. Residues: CASSLAAYRDEQYF. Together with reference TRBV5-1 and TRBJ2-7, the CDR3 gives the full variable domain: KAGVTQTPRYLIKTRGQQVTLSCSPISGHRSVSWYQQTPGQGLQFLFEYFSETQRNKGNFPGRFSGRQFSNSRSEMNVSTLELGDSALYLCASSLAAYRDEQYFGPGTRLTVT.

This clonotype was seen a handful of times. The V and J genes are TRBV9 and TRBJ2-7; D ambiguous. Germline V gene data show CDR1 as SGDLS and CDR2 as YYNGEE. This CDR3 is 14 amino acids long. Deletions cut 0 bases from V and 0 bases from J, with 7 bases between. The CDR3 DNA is TGTGCCAGCAGCGTAGACGTCAGCTCCTACGAGCAGTACTTC. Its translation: CASSVDVSSYEQYF. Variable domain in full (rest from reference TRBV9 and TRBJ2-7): DSGVTQTPKHLITATGQRVTLRCSPRSGDLSVYWYQQSLDQGLQFLIQYYNGEERAKGNILERFSAQQFPDLHSELNLSSLELGDSALYFCASSVDVSSYEQYFGPGTRLTVT.

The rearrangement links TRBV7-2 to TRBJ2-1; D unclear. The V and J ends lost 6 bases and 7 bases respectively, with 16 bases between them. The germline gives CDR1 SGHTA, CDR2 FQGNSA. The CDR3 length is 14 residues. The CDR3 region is CASRSPPRTNEQFF. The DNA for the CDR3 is TGTGCCAGCAGATCCCCCCCCAGGACGAATGAGCAGTTCTTC.

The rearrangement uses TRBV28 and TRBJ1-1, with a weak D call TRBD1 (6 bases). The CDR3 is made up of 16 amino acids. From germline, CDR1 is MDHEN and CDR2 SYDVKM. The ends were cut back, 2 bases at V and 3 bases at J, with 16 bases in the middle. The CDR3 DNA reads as TGTGCCAGCAGTTTACGCCAGGGGTTAGTAGACACTGAAGCTTTCTTT. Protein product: CASSLRQGLVDTEAFF.

The CDR3 DNA is TGTGCCAGCAGCCAAGTAGGGTACGAGCCCCCCGAGACCCAGTACTTC. Translated, it gives CASSQVGYEPPETQYF. The chain joins TRBV3-1 to TRBJ2-5; D uncertain. With 1 base removed from V and 5 bases from J, the gap between germline ends came to 17 bases. The CDR3 spans 16 residues. Germline assignment: CDR1 LGHDT and CDR2 YNNKEL (reference sequence).